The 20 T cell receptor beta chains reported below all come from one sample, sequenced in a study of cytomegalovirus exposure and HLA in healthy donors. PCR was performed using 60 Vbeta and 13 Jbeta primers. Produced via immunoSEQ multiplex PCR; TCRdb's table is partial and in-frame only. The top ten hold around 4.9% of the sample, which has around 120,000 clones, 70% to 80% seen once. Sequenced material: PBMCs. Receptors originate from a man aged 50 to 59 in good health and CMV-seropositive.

This chain's CDR3 is CASSPTGTDTQYF. The CDR3 region has the DNA TGTGCCAGCTCACCGACTGGCACAGATACGCAGTATTTT. The chain combines TRBV18 with TRBJ2-3; D remains unclear. This CDR3 is 13 amino acids long. Trimming cost V 3 bases and J 1 base, with 5 bases left between them. Germline loops: CDR1 KGHSH, CDR2 LQKENI.

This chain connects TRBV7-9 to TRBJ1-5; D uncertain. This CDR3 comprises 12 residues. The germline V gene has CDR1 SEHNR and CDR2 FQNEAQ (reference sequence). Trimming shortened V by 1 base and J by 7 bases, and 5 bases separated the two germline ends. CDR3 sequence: CASSLERQPQHF. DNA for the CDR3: TGTGCCAGCAGCTTAGAGAGGCAGCCCCAGCATTTT. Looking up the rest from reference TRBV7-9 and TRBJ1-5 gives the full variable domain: DTGVSQNPRHKITKRGQNVTFRCDPISEHNRLYWYRQTLGQGPEFLTYFQNEAQLEKSRLLSDRFSAERPKGSFSTLEIQRTEQGDSAMYLCASSLERQPQHFGDGTRLSIL.

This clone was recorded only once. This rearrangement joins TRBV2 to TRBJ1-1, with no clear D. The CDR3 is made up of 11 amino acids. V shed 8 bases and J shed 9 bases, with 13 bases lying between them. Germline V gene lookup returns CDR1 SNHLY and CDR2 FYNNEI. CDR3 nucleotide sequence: TGTGCCAGCTCGGGTTCTTGGAAAGCTTTCTTT. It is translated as CASSGSWKAFF.

The chain's CDR3 is CASKIKHQSGNTGELFF. The CDR3 DNA sequence: TGTGCCAGCAAAATCAAACATCAGAGCGGGAACACCGGGGAGCTGTTTTTT. V gene TRBV27 combines with J gene TRBJ2-2; D might be TRBD2 (5 bases). The CDR3 is 17 amino acids. V was clipped by 7 bases and J by 1 base, with 19 bases between them. CDR1 and CDR2 (germline): MNHEY, SMNVEV (reference sequence).

CDR3 sequence reads: CASSFSQGSYNEQFF. The CDR3 DNA is TGCGCCAGCAGCTTCTCGCAGGGGTCCTACAATGAGCAGTTCTTC. The V and J genes are TRBV5-1 and TRBJ2-1; a weak D match, TRBD1 (6 bases). This CDR3 contains 15 residues. Germline CDR1 is SGHRS and CDR2 is YFSETQ. V dropped 2 bases and J dropped 1 base, with 10 bases sitting between them.

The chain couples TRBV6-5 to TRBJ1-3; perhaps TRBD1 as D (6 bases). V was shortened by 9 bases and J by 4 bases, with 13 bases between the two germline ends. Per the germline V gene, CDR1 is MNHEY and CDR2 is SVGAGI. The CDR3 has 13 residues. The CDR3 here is CASTQGAGNTIYF. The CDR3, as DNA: TGTGCCAGTACACAGGGCGCCGGAAACACCATATATTTT.

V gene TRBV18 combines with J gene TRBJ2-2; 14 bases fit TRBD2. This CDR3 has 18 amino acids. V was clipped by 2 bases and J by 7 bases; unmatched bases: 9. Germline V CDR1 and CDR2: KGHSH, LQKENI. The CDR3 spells CASSPIPGTSGSSGELFF. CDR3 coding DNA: TGTGCCAGCTCACCAATTCCCGGGACTAGCGGGAGTAGCGGGGAGCTGTTTTTT.

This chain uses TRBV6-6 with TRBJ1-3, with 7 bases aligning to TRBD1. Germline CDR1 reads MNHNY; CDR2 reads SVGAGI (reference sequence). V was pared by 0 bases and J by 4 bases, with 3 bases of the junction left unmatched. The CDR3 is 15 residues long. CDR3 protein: CASSYSRQGGNTIYF. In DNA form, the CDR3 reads TGTGCCAGCAGTTACTCCAGACAGGGCGGAAACACCATATATTTT.

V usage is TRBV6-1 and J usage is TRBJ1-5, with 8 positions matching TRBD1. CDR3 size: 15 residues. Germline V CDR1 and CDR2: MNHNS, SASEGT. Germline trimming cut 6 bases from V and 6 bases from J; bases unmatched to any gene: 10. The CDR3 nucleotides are TGTGCCAGCAGGCCTCAGGGGGCGATGAGTCAGCCCCAGCATTTT. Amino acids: CASRPQGAMSQPQHF.

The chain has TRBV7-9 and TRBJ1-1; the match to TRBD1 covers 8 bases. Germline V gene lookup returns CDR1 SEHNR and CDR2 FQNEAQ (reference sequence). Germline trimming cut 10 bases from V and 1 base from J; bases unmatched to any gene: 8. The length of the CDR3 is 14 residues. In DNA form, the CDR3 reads TGTGCCACACAAATCGGACAGGGGAACACTGAAGCTTTCTTT. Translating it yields CATQIGQGNTEAFF.

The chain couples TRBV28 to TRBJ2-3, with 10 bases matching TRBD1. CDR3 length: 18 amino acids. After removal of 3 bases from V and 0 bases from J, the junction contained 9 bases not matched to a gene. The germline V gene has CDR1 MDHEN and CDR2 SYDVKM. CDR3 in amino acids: CASSFKLTGGPSTDTQYF. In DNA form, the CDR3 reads TGTGCCAGCAGTTTCAAACTGACAGGGGGCCCCAGCACAGATACGCAGTATTTT.

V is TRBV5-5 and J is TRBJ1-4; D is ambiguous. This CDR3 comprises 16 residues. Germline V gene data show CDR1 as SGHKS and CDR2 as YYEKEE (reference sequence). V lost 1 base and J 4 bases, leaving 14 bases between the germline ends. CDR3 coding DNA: TGTGCCAGCAGCTTGAGTTGGGGAGCTGGTAATGAAAAACTGTTTTTT. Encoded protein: CASSLSWGAGNEKLFF.

DNA for the CDR3: TGTGCCAGTGGACAGGGGAAGTCACCCCTCCACTTT. Residues: CASGQGKSPLHF. The rearrangement joins TRBV28 to TRBJ1-6; 9 bases fit TRBD1. Germline CDR1 is MDHEN and CDR2 is SYDVKM. The V segment lost 9 bases and the J segment 10 bases; nucleotides outside the gene matches: 4. The CDR3 runs 12 residues.

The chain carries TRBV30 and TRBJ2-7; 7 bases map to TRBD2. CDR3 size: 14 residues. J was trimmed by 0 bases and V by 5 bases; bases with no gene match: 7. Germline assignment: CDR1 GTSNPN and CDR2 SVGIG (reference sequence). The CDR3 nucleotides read TGTGCCTGGGGGAGGGGACTCCGCTCCTACGAGCAGTACTTC. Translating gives CAWGRGLRSYEQYF.

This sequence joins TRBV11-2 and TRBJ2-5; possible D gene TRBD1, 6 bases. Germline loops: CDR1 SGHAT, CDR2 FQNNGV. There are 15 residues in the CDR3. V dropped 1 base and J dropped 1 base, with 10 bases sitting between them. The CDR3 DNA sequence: TGTGCCAGCAGCTTAGGCGACAGGTTCCAAGAGACCCAGTACTTC. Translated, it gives CASSLGDRFQETQYF.

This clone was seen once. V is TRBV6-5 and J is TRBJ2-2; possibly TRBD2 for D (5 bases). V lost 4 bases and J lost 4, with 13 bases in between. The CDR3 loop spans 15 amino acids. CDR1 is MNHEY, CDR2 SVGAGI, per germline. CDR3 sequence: CASSSGRGSTGELFF. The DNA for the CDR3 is TGTGCCAGCAGTTCAGGCCGGGGATCCACCGGGGAGCTGTTTTTT.

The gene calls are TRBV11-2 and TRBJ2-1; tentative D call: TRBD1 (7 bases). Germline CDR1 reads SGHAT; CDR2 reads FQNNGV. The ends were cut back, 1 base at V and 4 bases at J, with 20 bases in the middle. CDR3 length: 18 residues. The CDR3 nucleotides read TGTGCCAGCAGCTTAGGTGGTCGACAGGGAGGCGGGTACAATGAGCAGTTCTTC. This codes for CASSLGGRQGGGYNEQFF. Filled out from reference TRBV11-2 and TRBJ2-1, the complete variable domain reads EAGVAQSPRYKIIEKRQSVAFWCNPISGHATLYWYQQILGQGPKLLIQFQNNGVVDDSQLPKDRFSAERLKGVDSTLKIQPAKLEDSAVYLCASSLGGRQGGGYNEQFFGPGTRLTVL.

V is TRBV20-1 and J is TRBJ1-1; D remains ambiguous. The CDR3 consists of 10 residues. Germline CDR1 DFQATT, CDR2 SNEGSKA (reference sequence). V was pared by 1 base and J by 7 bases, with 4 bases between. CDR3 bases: TGCAGTGCTAGAGTGAGTGAAGCTTTCTTT. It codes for CSARVSEAFF.

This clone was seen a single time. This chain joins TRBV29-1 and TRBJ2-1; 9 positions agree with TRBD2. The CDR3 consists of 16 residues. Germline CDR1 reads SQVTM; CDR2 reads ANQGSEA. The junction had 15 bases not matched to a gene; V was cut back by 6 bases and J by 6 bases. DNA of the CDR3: TGCAGCGTCCTCAAGCCTAGCGGGATGACTGGCAATGAGCAGTTCTTC. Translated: CSVLKPSGMTGNEQFF.

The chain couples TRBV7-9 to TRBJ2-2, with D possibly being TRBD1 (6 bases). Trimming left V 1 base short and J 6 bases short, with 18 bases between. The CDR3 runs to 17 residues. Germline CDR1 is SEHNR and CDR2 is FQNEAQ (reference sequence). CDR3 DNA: TGTGCCAGCAGCTTAGATTGGGCAGGGGATCTCTCCGGGGAGCTGTTTTTT. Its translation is CASSLDWAGDLSGELFF. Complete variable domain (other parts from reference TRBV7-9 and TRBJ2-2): DTGVSQNPRHKITKRGQNVTFRCDPISEHNRLYWYRQTLGQGPEFLTYFQNEAQLEKSRLLSDRFSAERPKGSFSTLEIQRTEQGDSAMYLCASSLDWAGDLSGELFFGEGSRLTVL.